The entry below describes one T cell receptor (beta chain). Measured with immunoSEQ multiplex PCR; TCRdb has only the in-frame clones, and not every one. This sample carries about 38,000 clones, 86% of them seen once, and the ten largest clones take under 25%. The V gene's germline CDR1 is KGHSH and CDR2 LQKENI. This CDR3 region has 15 residues. Trimming pared 2 bases from V and 9 bases from J, leaving 17 bases between. The data were obtained in a study of PD-L1 blockade in urothelial cancer. As for time point: peripheral blood 6 weeks after treatment start. The J gene is TRBJ2-1, the V gene TRBV18; D is possibly TRBD1 (6 bases). The sequence was collected from a man between 60 and 70 years old with urothelial cancer. This sample comprised PBMCs, obtained around atezolizumab (anti-PD-L1) treatment. This CDR3 reads CASSPILGADAEQFF. The CDR3 region has the DNA TGTGCCAGCTCACCAATTCTGGGGGCGGATGCTGAGCAGTTCTTC.